Each of the 5 T cell receptor beta chains below was sequenced from the same sample in a study of cytomegalovirus exposure and HLA in healthy donors. PCR involved 60 Vbeta and 13 Jbeta primers. Sequenced by immunoSEQ multiplex PCR; TCRdb stores in-frame clones only, minus some. The sample comprises about 170,000 clones, roughly 84% of which are singletons, and around 0.41% rests with the top ten. The specimen sequenced was PBMCs. These TCRs come from a boy aged 2 to 9 in good health and CMV-seronegative.

The CDR3 DNA sequence: TGCAGCGGGGGGGGTGGGGGAACCTACGAGCAGTACTTC. Protein: CSGGGGGTYEQYF. This chain connects TRBV29-1 to TRBJ2-7; 7 bases are shared with TRBD2. The germline V gene encodes CDR1 SQVTM and CDR2 ANQGSEA. The CDR3 is 13 residues long. Losses at the gene ends were 7 bases for V and 2 bases for J; bases not matched to a gene: 8.

The chain carries TRBV4-1 and TRBJ2-3; D unresolved. Germline V CDR1 and CDR2: MGHRA, YSYEKL. V lost 0 bases, J lost 2 bases, and 12 bases lay in between. The CDR3 loop spans 16 amino acids. The CDR3 loop is CASSQDEQTVTDTQYF. The CDR3, as DNA: TGCGCCAGCAGCCAAGATGAGCAAACCGTCACAGATACGCAGTATTTT.

V gene TRBV18 combines with J gene TRBJ2-7, with 12 bases matching TRBD2. V dropped 0 bases and J dropped 0; count of bases not matched to a gene: 0. Germline lookup yields CDR1 KGHSH and CDR2 LQKENI. This CDR3 comprises 16 residues. Here the CDR3 reads CASSPPLAGGSYEQYF. The CDR3 bases are TGTGCCAGCTCACCACCACTAGCGGGAGGCTCCTACGAGCAGTACTTC.

This sequence joins TRBV25-1 and TRBJ2-1; 11 positions match TRBD2. J lost 8 bases, V lost 3 bases, and 6 bases had no gene match. The CDR3 is made up of 15 amino acids. The germline CDR1 and CDR2 sequences are MGHDK and SYGVNS. CDR3 nucleotide sequence: TGTGCCAGCAGTGAGAGGCTAGCGGGAGGCGATGAGCAGTTCTTC. Its translation: CASSERLAGGDEQFF.

The table lists this clone with a few counts. V usage is TRBV4-1 and J usage is TRBJ2-7, with unresolved D. The CDR3 extends over 13 amino acids. Germline-derived CDR1 and CDR2 are MGHRA and YSYEKL. V lost 1 base, J lost 3 bases, and 7 bases lay in between. The DNA for the CDR3 is TGCGCCAGCAGCCAAGGAGCGAGCTACGAGCAGTACTTC. This gives the protein CASSQGASYEQYF.